Detailed here is one T cell receptor beta chain. Sequenced by immunoSEQ multiplex PCR; TCRdb stores in-frame clones only, minus some. The sample has tens of thousands of clones, over 75% seen once. The sample is drawn from a study of technical replicates of blood from a handful of donors. Germline CDR1 is KGHSH and CDR2 is LQKENI. This CDR3 is 15 amino acids long. The germline V and J ends were trimmed by 5 bases and 10 bases, with 21 bases remaining between them. V and J are TRBV18 and TRBJ2-1, with TRBD2 as a possible D gene (6 bases). Sequenced sample: PBMCs. The TCR originated in a human donor in good health. Some clones in this sample may be carry-over from other donors' samples. CDR3 nucleotides: TGTGCCAGCTCAGGTCCCCTGGGTGGCGGGAACGAGCAGTTCTTC. This encodes CASSGPLGGGNEQFF.